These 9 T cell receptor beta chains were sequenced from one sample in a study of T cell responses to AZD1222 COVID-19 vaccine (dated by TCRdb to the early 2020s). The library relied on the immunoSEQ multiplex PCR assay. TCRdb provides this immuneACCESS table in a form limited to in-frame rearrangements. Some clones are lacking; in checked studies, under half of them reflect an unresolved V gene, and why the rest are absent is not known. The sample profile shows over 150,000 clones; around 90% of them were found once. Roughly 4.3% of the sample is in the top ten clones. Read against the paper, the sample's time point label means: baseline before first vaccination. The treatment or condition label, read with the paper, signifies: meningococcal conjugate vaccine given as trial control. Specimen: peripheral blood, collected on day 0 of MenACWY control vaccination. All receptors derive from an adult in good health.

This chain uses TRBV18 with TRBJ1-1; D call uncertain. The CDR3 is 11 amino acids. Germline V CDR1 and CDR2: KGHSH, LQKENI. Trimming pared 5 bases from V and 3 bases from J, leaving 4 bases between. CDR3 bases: TGTGCCAGCTCAGGGCACACTGAAGCTTTCTTT. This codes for CASSGHTEAFF. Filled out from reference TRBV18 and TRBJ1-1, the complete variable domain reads NAGVMQNPRHLVRRRGQEARLRCSPMKGHSHVYWYRQLPEEGLKFMVYLQKENIIDESGMPKERFSAEFPKEGPSILRIQQVVRGDSAAYFCASSGHTEAFFGQGTRLTVV.

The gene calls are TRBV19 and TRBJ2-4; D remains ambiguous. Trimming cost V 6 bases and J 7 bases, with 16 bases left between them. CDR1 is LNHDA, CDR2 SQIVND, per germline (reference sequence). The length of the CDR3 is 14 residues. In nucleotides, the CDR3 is TGTGCCAGTAGGCTCAGTAGTCGAAGTAACATTCAGTACTTC. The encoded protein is CASRLSSRSNIQYF.

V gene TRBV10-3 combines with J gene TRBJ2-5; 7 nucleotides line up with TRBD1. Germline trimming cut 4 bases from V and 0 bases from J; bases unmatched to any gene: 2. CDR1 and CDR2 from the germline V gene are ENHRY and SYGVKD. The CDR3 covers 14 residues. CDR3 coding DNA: TGTGCCATCAGTGGGGGGACAGACCAAGAGACCCAGTACTTC. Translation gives CAISGGTDQETQYF.

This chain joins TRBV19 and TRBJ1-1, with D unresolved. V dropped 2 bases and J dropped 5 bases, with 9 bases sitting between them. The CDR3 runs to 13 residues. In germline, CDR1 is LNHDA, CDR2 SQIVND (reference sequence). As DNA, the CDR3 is TGTGCCAGTAGTATATCGCGGGTGACTGAAGCTTTCTTT. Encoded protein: CASSISRVTEAFF. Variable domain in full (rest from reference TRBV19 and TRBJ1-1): DGGITQSPKYLFRKEGQNVTLSCEQNLNHDAMYWYRQDPGQGLRLIYYSQIVNDFQKGDIAEGYSVSREKKESFPLTVTSAQKNPTAFYLCASSISRVTEAFFGQGTRLTVV.

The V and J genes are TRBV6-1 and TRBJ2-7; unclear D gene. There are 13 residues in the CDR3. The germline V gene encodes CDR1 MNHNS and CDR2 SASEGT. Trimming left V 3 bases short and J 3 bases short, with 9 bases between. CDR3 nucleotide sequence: TGTGCCAGCAGTGATCTTCTCTTCTACGAGCAGTACTTC. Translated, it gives CASSDLLFYEQYF.

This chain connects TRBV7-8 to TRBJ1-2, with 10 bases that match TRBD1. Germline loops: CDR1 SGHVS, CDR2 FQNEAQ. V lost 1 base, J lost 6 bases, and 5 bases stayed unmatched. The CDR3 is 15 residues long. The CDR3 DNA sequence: TGTGCCAGCAGCTTAGGTCGGGGACAGGGGAATGGCTACACCTTC. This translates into CASSLGRGQGNGYTF.

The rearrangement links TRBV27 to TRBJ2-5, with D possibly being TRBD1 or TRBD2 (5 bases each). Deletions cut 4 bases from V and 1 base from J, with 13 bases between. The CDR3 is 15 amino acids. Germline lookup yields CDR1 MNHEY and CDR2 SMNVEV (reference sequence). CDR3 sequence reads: CASSWNGAGQETQYF. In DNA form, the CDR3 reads TGTGCCAGCAGTTGGAACGGGGCCGGCCAAGAGACCCAGTACTTC.

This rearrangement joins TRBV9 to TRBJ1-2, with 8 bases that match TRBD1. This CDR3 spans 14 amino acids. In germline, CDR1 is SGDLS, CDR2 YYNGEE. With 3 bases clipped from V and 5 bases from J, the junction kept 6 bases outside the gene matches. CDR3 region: CASSALDRDYGYTF. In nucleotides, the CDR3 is TGTGCCAGCAGCGCCTTGGACAGGGATTATGGCTACACCTTC.

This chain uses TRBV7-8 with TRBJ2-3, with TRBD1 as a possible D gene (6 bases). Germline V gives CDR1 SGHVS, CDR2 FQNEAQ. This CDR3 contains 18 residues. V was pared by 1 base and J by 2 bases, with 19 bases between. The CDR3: CASSLGTGTVLYTDTQYF. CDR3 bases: TGTGCCAGCAGCTTAGGAACAGGGACCGTCCTATACACAGATACGCAGTATTTT.